This T cell receptor beta chain was observed in a study of T cell responses to AZD1222 COVID-19 vaccine. Findings and caveats of the study: There were repertoire samples only from the period after the peak T cell response.

Generated by immunoSEQ multiplex PCR, the TCRdb table keeps only in-frame clones and is missing some. The sample lists approximately 130,000 clones, 93% seen once, with about 0.91% in the top ten. Trimming removed 4 bases from V and 10 bases from J, with 13 bases in between. CDR1 and CDR2 (germline): MNHNY, SVGAGI (reference sequence). The CDR3 totals 12 residues. Turning to this clone: The target antigen is unknown.

The sequences come from peripheral blood, collected on day 0 of AZD1222 vaccination. The V call is TRBV6-6, the J call TRBJ1-1; the D gene is possibly TRBD1 (5 bases). This receptor was obtained from an adult in good health. DNA for the CDR3: TGTGCCAGCAGTTTTGGGTCGAGGGGAGCTTTCTTT. Protein: CASSFGSRGAFF.